This TCR beta chain appears in the sequencing data of a study of PD-1 blockade in classical Hodgkin lymphoma. Using immunoSEQ multiplex PCR, the repertoire was profiled, and TCRdb retains in-frame clones only, with some absent. The table records roughly 92,000 clones, roughly 89% of them present only once. There was relapse after autologous stem cell transplantation in every patient, and there was variation in brentuximab vedotin exposure. This clone was found once. This receptor was identified in a human donor with classical Hodgkin lymphoma. This sample comprised peripheral blood mononuclear cells (PBMCs), obtained at baseline.

The DNA of the CDR3 is TGTGCCTGGGCCCGGAGGGCCGCAGAGACCCAGTACTTC. This translates into CAWARRAAETQYF. The gene calls are TRBV30 and TRBJ2-5; a weak D match, TRBD2 (6 bases). The CDR3 is 13 amino acids. The germline V gene has CDR1 GTSNPN and CDR2 SVGIG (reference sequence). Trimming took off 5 bases at V and 4 bases at J, with 14 bases between the two ends.